The clone carrying this T cell receptor beta chain has a handful of counts. Germline V gives CDR1 SGHRS, CDR2 YFSETQ. V was cut by 5 bases and J by 0 bases, with 18 bases left in between. The CDR3 runs to 16 residues. This specimen belongs to a study of T-cell memory formation after mild COVID-19. TCRdb reprocessed the 5' RACE reads via MiXCR and lists one record per CDR3 protein. The sample holds tens of thousands of distinct CDR3 sequences, less than 7.5% seen once. The clonotype comes from a man aged 18-30 years who had mild COVID-19 (a few samples of this study predate the infection). Cell type and time point are not known. V gene TRBV5-1 combines with J gene TRBJ2-7; possibly TRBD2 for D (6 bases). The sequenced sample was PBMCs or a T cell subset sorted from them (not recorded which). CDR3 protein: CASRMPGGPSSYEQYF. Here the CDR3 DNA reads TGCGCCAGCAGGATGCCCGGGGGTCCAAGCTCCTACGAGCAGTACTTC.